The 10 T cell receptor beta chains in this list originate from one sample, sequenced in a study of blood T cell repertoires in COVID-19. TCRdb's copy holds only in-frame clones and misses some; the assay was immunoSEQ multiplex PCR. The profile shows some 360,000 clones, 88% of them singletons. The sequencing sample was made of PBMCs or T cells enriched from blood (not recorded which). These receptors were taken from a woman in her twenties or thirties who had been exposed to COVID-19.

The gene calls are TRBV12-5 and TRBJ2-1, with D maybe TRBD2 (5 bases). In germline, CDR1 is LGHNT, CDR2 FRNRAP. Trimming removed 1 base at V and 12 bases at J, with 19 bases between. This CDR3 has 15 residues. The CDR3 region is CASGLGLAVGQGQFF. The CDR3 DNA sequence: TGTGCTAGTGGTTTGGGGCTAGCTGTGGGTCAAGGGCAGTTCTTC.

V is TRBV29-1 and J is TRBJ2-1, with a tentative D call TRBD2 (6 bases). V lost 7 bases and J lost 7, with 14 bases in between. The CDR3 length is 12 residues. CDR1 and CDR2 (germline): SQVTM, ANQGSEA. DNA for the CDR3: TGCAGCGCAAAGGAGGGATCAAATGAGCAGTTCTTC. Protein sequence: CSAKEGSNEQFF.

V gene TRBV20-1 combines with J gene TRBJ1-5; D call uncertain. Germline V gene data show CDR1 as DFQATT and CDR2 as SNEGSKA (reference sequence). V lost 3 bases to trimming and J lost 9 bases, with 15 bases between them. This CDR3 contains 13 residues. The CDR3 sequence: CSASIRLVGPQHF. CDR3 nucleotide sequence: TGCAGTGCTAGTATTAGATTAGTCGGGCCCCAGCATTTT.

The rearrangement joins TRBV5-4 to TRBJ2-7, with 7 bases aligning to TRBD1. The CDR3 covers 14 residues. J was trimmed by 3 bases and V by 3 bases; bases with no gene match: 6. Germline loops: CDR1 SGHNT, CDR2 YYREEE (reference sequence). This chain's CDR3 is CASSSPGQSYEQYF. DNA for the CDR3: TGTGCCAGCAGCTCCCCGGGACAGAGCTACGAGCAGTACTTC.

This clone was detected only once. The rearrangement joins TRBV19 to TRBJ2-5, with 8 positions matching TRBD2. Unmatched junction bases numbered 17, after V lost 3 bases and J lost 8 bases. The CDR3 is made up of 17 amino acids. Germline CDR1 and CDR2: LNHDA and SQIVND (reference sequence). DNA for the CDR3: TGTGCCAGTAGTATCCCGGGAGGGGAATCAAACAAGAGAACCCAGTACTTC. This codes for CASSIPGGESNKRTQYF.

The chain carries TRBV3-1 (or the pseudogene TRBV3-2) and TRBJ1-1, with D uncertain. Germline assignment: CDR1 LGHDT and CDR2 YNNKEL (reference sequence). The V gene lost 5 bases and the J gene lost 1 base, with 8 bases spanning the gap. This CDR3 has 13 amino acids. The CDR3 loop is CASSDTPNTEAFF. The CDR3 DNA is TGTGCCAGCAGCGATACACCGAACACTGAAGCTTTCTTT.

This chain uses TRBV19 with TRBJ1-5; a possible D gene is TRBD1 (5 bases). V lost 6 bases, J lost 4 bases, and 19 bases lay in between. The CDR3 loop spans 16 amino acids. Germline V lookup: CDR1 LNHDA, CDR2 SQIVND (reference sequence). The CDR3 bases are TGTGCCAGTAGACGAGACCACAGGTTACCAAATCAGCCCCAGCATTTT. Residues: CASRRDHRLPNQPQHF.

The chain carries TRBV6-5 and TRBJ2-5; D is perhaps TRBD1 (6 bases). The germline V gene encodes CDR1 MNHEY and CDR2 SVGAGI. Trimming pared 8 bases from V and 4 bases from J, leaving 11 bases between. The length of the CDR3 is 12 residues. The CDR3 sequence is CASRTGTETQYF. The CDR3 DNA is TGTGCCAGCCGAACAGGGACAGAGACCCAGTACTTC.

This clone was counted once. Here the CDR3 reads CASTIAGGLWNEQFF. In DNA form, the CDR3 reads TGTGCCAGCACAATAGCGGGAGGCTTATGGAATGAGCAGTTCTTC. The chain combines TRBV27 with TRBJ2-1, with TRBD2 matching 10 bases. Germline V gene lookup returns CDR1 MNHEY and CDR2 SMNVEV (reference sequence). V lost 7 bases, J lost 7 bases, and 10 bases stayed unmatched. This CDR3 has 15 amino acids.

The chain carries TRBV7-2 and TRBJ1-4, with a possible D match to TRBD1 (5 bases). This CDR3 has 15 residues. The germline gives CDR1 SGHTA, CDR2 FQGNSA. Trimming took 1 base from V and 4 from J, leaving 10 bases between them. As DNA, the CDR3 is TGTGCCAGCAGCTTAGTTGCAGGGATTAATGAAAAACTGTTTTTT. It encodes CASSLVAGINEKLFF.